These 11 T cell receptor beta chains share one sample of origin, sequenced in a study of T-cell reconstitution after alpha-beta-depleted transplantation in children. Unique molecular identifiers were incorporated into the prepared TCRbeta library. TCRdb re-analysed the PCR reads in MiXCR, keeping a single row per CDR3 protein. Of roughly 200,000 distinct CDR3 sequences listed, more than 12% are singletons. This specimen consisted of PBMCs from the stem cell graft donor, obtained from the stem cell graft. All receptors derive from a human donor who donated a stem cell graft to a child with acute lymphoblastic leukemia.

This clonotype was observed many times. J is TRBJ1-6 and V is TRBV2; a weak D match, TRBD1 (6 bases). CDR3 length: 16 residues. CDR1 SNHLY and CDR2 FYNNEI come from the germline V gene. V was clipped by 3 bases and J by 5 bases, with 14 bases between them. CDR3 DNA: TGTGCCAGCAGTGATCGACAGGCCCGCAATAATTCACCCCTCCACTTT. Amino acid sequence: CASSDRQARNNSPLHF.

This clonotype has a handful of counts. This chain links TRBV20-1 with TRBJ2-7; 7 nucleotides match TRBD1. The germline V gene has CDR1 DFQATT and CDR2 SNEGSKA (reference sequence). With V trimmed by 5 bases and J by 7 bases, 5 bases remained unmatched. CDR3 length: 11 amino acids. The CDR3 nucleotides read TGCAGTGCTCGAACAGGGGAGGAGCAGTACTTC. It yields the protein CSARTGEEQYF.

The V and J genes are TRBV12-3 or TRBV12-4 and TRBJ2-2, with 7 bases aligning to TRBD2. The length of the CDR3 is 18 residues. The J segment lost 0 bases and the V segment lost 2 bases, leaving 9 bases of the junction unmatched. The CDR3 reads CASSLKPHLAANTGELFF. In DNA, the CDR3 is TGTGCCAGCAGTTTAAAGCCCCATCTAGCGGCGAACACCGGGGAGCTGTTTTTT.

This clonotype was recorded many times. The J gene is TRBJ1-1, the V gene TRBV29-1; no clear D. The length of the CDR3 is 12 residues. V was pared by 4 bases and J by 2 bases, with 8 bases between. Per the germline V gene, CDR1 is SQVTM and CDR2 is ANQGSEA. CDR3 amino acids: CSVGSDNTEAFF. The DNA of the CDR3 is TGCAGCGTTGGGAGCGATAACACTGAAGCTTTCTTT.

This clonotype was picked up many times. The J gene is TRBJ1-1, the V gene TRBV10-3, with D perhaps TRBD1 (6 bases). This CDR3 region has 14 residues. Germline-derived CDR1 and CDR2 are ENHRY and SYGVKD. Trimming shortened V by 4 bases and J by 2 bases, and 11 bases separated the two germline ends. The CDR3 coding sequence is TGTGCCATCAGTGTCGCAGGGGAAAACACTGAAGCTTTCTTT. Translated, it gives CAISVAGENTEAFF.

The DNA of the CDR3 is TGTGCCAGCAGCTCCCGGGTGGGGGTTTTATCCTACGAGCAGTACTTC. This gives the protein CASSSRVGVLSYEQYF. V gene TRBV7-8 combines with J gene TRBJ2-7, with D perhaps TRBD1 or TRBD2 (5 bases each). V lost 4 bases and J lost 1, with 17 bases in between. CDR1 is SGHVS, CDR2 FQNEAQ, per germline. This CDR3 region has 16 residues.

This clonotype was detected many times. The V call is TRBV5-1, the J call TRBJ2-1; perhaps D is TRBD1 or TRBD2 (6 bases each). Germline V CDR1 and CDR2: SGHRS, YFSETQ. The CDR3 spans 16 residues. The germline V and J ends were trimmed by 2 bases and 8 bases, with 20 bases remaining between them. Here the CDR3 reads CASSLAYGGGMDEQFF. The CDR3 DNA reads TGCGCCAGCAGCTTAGCATACGGGGGCGGGATGGATGAGCAGTTCTTC. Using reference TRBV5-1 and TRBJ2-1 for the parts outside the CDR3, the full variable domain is KAGVTQTPRYLIKTRGQQVTLSCSPISGHRSVSWYQQTPGQGLQFLFEYFSETQRNKGNFPGRFSGRQFSNSRSEMNVSTLELGDSALYLCASSLAYGGGMDEQFFGPGTRLTVL.

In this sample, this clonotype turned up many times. The CDR3 DNA is TGTGCCAGCAGCTTATTTAGTGATGGCTACACCTTC. The encoded protein is CASSLFSDGYTF. This chain uses TRBV11-3 with TRBJ1-2, with D unclear. This CDR3 contains 12 residues. The V gene lost 2 bases and the J gene lost 6 bases, with 7 bases spanning the gap. CDR1 is SGHNT and CDR2 is YENEEA in the germline V gene.

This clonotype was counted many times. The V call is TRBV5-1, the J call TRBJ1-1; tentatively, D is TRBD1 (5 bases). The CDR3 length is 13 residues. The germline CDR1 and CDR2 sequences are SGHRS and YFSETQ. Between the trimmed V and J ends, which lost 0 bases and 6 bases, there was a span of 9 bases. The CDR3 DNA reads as TGCGCCAGCAGCTTGGAGACAGTCCCTGAAGCTTTCTTT. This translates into CASSLETVPEAFF.

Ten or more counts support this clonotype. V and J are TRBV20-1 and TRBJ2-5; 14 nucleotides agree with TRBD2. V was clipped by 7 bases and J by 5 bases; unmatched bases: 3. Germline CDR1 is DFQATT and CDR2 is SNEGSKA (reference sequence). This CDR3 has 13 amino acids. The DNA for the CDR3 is TGCAGTGGGGGACTAGCGGGAGCGGAGACCCAGTACTTC. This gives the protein CSGGLAGAETQYF.

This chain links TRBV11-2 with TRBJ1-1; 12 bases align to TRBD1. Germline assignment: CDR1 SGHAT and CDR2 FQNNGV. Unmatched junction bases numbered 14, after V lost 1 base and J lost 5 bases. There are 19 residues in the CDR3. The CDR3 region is CASSLVLGGTGGVGTEAFF. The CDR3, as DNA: TGTGCCAGCAGCTTAGTGTTGGGCGGGACAGGGGGCGTTGGAACTGAAGCTTTCTTT.